The sequence of this T cell receptor (beta chain) was determined in a study of blood T cell repertoires in COVID-19. Study information: Some COVID-19 samples were acute and others convalescent; all came from the United States, Italy and Spain.

This CDR3 has 17 amino acids. All enrollees were about 18 to 90 years old and from about 24 US areas. Membership in each cohort depended on participant-reported clinical history. What the recovered Cohort 3 donors had was two negative PCRs, clearance, or symptom resolution. Some clones are missing from TCRdb's copy, which holds only in-frame ones; the method was immunoSEQ multiplex PCR. The table includes 200,000 to 250,000 clones, 70% to 90% detected once. V and J are TRBV21-1 and TRBJ2-2; the table's D call, TRBD2, has no DNA check behind it. TRBV21-1 is deemed a pseudogene. Sequencing was carried out using PBMCs or T cells enriched from blood (not recorded which). The source of this sequence is a man younger than 45 who had recovered from COVID-19. The CDR3 nucleotides are TGTGCCAGCAGCAAAGCGGAGATATCTTCGAACACCGGGGAGCTGTTTTTT. It specifies CASSKAEISSNTGELFF.